The present entry profiles one T cell receptor beta chain with its context. It was CD45RO-negative cells, positively selected for CCR7, that made up naive CD8 cells, with terminally differentiated effector memory CD45RA+ cells excluded. This entry is derived from a study of shared clonotypes between healthy human individuals. V was cut by 7 bases and J by 0 bases, with 15 bases left in between. Germline CDR1 is SGHRS and CDR2 is YFSETQ. This CDR3 spans 15 amino acids. Libraries were prepared by immunoSEQ multiplex PCR; TCRdb keeps only in-frame clonotypes and omits some of them. The data hold a few million clones, with roughly 95% observed a single time.

This chain links TRBV5-1 with TRBJ2-3; the D gene is possibly TRBD2 (5 bases). The receptor was derived from a man aged 18 to 29 in good health. Some clones in this sample may be carry-over from other donors' samples. Sequencing was done on a sample of naive CD8+ T cells from PBMCs. The CDR3 DNA reads as TGCGCCAGCTGCAAGATCAGGACTAGCACAGATACGCAGTATTTT. Its translation: CASCKIRTSTDTQYF.